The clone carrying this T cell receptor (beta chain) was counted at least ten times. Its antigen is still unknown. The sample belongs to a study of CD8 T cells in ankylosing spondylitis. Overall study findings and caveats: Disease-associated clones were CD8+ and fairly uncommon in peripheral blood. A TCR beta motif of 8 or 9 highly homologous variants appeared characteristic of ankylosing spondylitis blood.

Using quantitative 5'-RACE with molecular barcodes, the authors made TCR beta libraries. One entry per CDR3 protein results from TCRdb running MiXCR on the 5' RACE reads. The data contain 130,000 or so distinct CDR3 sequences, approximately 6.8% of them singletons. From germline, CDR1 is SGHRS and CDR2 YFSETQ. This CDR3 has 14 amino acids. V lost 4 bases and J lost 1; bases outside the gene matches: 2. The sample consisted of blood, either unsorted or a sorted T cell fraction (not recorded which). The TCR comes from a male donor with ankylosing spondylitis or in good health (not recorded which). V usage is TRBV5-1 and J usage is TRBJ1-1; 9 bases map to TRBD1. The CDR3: CASSGDRENTEAFF. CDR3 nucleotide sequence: TGCGCCAGCAGCGGGGACAGGGAGAACACTGAAGCTTTCTTT.